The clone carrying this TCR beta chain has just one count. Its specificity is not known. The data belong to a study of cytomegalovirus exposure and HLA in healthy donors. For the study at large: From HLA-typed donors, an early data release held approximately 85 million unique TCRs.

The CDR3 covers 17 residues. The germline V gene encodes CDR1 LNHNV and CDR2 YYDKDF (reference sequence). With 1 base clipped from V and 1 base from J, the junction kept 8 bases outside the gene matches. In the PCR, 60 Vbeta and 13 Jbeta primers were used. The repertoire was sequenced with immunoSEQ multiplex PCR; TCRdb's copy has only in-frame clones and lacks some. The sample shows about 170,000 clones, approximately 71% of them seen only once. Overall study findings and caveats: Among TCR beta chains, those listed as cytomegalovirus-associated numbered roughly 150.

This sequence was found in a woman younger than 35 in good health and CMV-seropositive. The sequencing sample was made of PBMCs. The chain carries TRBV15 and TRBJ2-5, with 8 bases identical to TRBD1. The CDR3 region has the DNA TGTGCCACCAGCAGAGGGGCCAAAGGACAGGGCCAAGAGACCCAGTACTTC. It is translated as CATSRGAKGQGQETQYF.